One and the same sample provided the 11 T cell receptor beta chains below, sequenced in a study of chemoradiotherapy in HPV16-positive cancers. Clones were sequenced by immunoSEQ multiplex PCR, and TCRdb holds only the in-frame ones, with some missing. The sample records roughly 1,600 clones, approximately 89% being singletons. The sample consisted of tumor tissue, taken from a patient who underwent chemoradiotherapy. These receptors were collected from a human donor with HPV-associated anogenital cancer.

The chain uses TRBV11-2 and TRBJ2-3; D call uncertain. The length of the CDR3 is 14 residues. Germline CDR1 reads SGHAT; CDR2 reads FQNNGV. The ends were cut back, 5 bases at V and 4 bases at J, with 13 bases in the middle. The CDR3 DNA is TGTGCCAGCAGCCGCGGAGCGCAGTCAGATACGCAGTATTTT. Protein product: CASSRGAQSDTQYF.

This clone has more than one count but fewer than ten. The rearrangement uses TRBV25-1 and TRBJ1-2; tentative D call: TRBD1 (5 bases). From germline, CDR1 is MGHDK and CDR2 SYGVNS. The germline V and J ends were trimmed by 3 bases and 7 bases, with 12 bases remaining between them. The CDR3 has 13 amino acids. The CDR3 here is CASSEGRVSGYTF. As DNA, the CDR3 is TGTGCCAGCAGTGAGGGCAGGGTATCTGGCTACACCTTC.

The chain links TRBV19 to TRBJ1-1, with D possibly being TRBD1 (5 bases). Germline CDR1 LNHDA, CDR2 SQIVND (reference sequence). The CDR3 is 15 amino acids. Trimming removed 5 bases at V and 5 bases at J, with 18 bases between. CDR3 nucleotides: TGTGCCAGTAGTGGAATTCAGAGGGGCAGGACTGAAGCTTTCTTT. This gives the protein CASSGIQRGRTEAFF.

The chain uses TRBV5-6 and TRBJ1-4; possibly TRBD1 for D (6 bases). This CDR3 has 14 residues. The germline V and J ends were trimmed by 1 base and 7 bases, with 11 bases remaining between them. From germline, CDR1 is SGHDT and CDR2 YYEEEE. The CDR3 DNA follows: TGTGCCAGCAGCTTGCCAGGGGAAGCTGAAAAACTGTTTTTT. As protein: CASSLPGEAEKLFF.

The chain combines TRBV21-1 with TRBJ1-3; the table names TRBD1, a call not compared with the DNA. TRBV21-1 is a listed pseudogene. CDR3 size: 17 residues. The CDR3 is CASSKDRSGVSGNTIYF. The CDR3 DNA follows: TGTGCCAGCAGCAAAGACCGTTCAGGGGTTAGTGGAAACACCATATATTTT.

The chain combines TRBV28 with TRBJ2-5; 14 bases are shared with TRBD2. CDR1 and CDR2 (germline): MDHEN, SYDVKM. V trimming: 5 bases; J trimming: 6 bases; junction bases outside the gene matches: 5. The CDR3 consists of 15 residues. This CDR3 reads CASSPGLAGAKTQYF. In DNA form, the CDR3 reads TGTGCCAGCAGTCCGGGACTAGCGGGAGCTAAGACCCAGTACTTC.

The chain links TRBV7-2 to TRBJ2-7; possibly TRBD2 for D (7 bases). CDR3 size: 16 residues. Germline V CDR1 and CDR2: SGHTA, FQGNSA. Trimming pared 0 bases from V and 5 bases from J, leaving 17 bases between. DNA of the CDR3: TGTGCCAGCAGCTTAGCAAAGGGGGGGGCCCTCCACGAGCAGTACTTC. Its protein product is CASSLAKGGALHEQYF.

This clone has only one observation. The chain combines TRBV5-4 with TRBJ2-7; 11 bases map to TRBD1. V lost 0 bases to trimming and J lost 3 bases; unmatched junction nucleotides: 2. The CDR3 covers 15 residues. Germline lookup yields CDR1 SGHNT and CDR2 YYREEE (reference sequence). The CDR3 coding sequence is TGTGCCAGCAGCTTGGGGACAGGGGGCGTCTACGAGCAGTACTTC. It specifies CASSLGTGGVYEQYF.

The chain is built from TRBV19 and TRBJ1-2; 9 bases are a match to TRBD1. V dropped 8 bases and J dropped 8; count of bases not matched to a gene: 12. The germline CDR1 and CDR2 sequences are LNHDA and SQIVND (reference sequence). CDR3 length equals 14 residues. CDR3 loop: CASQPGQGVSGYTF. For the CDR3, the DNA is TGTGCCAGTCAACCGGGACAGGGAGTATCGGGCTACACCTTC.

This sequence joins TRBV4-1 and TRBJ1-2, with D possibly TRBD1 on 6 matching bases. The germline gives CDR1 MGHRA, CDR2 YSYEKL. This CDR3 has 16 amino acids. V was shortened by 1 base and J by 7 bases, with 19 bases between the two germline ends. This CDR3 is CASSQVTGGRRFGYTF. The CDR3 DNA reads as TGCGCCAGCAGCCAAGTGACAGGCGGGAGGCGCTTTGGCTACACCTTC.

This clone was recorded only once. The chain links TRBV28 to TRBJ1-2; D remains ambiguous. The CDR3 covers 15 residues. Per germline, CDR1 MDHEN and CDR2 SYDVKM. Trimming took 3 bases from V and 3 from J, leaving 14 bases between them. CDR3 residues: CASSLWTGQYYGYTF. The CDR3 DNA is TGTGCCAGCAGTTTGTGGACCGGGCAGTACTATGGCTACACCTTC.